This T cell receptor (beta chain) was sequenced during a study of OX40 agonist ivuxolimab in advanced cancers. Study-wide context: Patients were treated with ivuxolimab, an agonistic anti-OX40 (CD134) antibody.

TCRdb keeps only in-frame clones here, not all; method: immunoSEQ multiplex PCR. Of about 98,000 clones in the sample, 87% were seen once. Germline values: CDR1 SGHTA, CDR2 FQGNSA. Trimming removed 4 bases from V and 3 bases from J; junction bases left unmatched: 7. The CDR3 is 15 amino acids. The origin of this receptor is an adult with an advanced solid tumor such as melanoma, head and neck, liver or kidney cancer. This material consisted of CD4+ or CD8+ T cells sorted from blood, taken in a trial of the OX40 agonist ivuxolimab. This chain links TRBV7-2 with TRBJ2-3; 7 bases fit TRBD1. CDR3 bases: TGTGCCAGCAGCTACAGGGGTGGGGGTACAGATACGCAGTATTTT. It codes for CASSYRGGGTDTQYF.